This TCR beta chain was identified during a study of response to subunit inactivated influenza vaccine. MiXCR, applied by TCRdb to the RT-PCR reads, yields one record per CDR3 protein. The repertoire holds under 800,000 distinct CDR3 sequences, with approximately 15% as singletons. On this clonotype itself: Antigen unknown.

This CDR3 spans 16 amino acids. Germline loops: CDR1 LGHDT, CDR2 YNNKEL (reference sequence). V lost 0 bases, J lost 4 bases, and 13 bases lay in between. Study outcomes and limitations: It was suggested by the authors that few new T cells are recruited by each seasonal influenza vaccination.

The gene calls are TRBV3-1 and TRBJ1-5; D ambiguous. The clonotype comes from a man in his fifties who received an inactivated influenza vaccine. The starting material was PBMCs from blood, obtained less than 15 days before vaccination. DNA for the CDR3: TGTGCCAGCAGCCAAGATCCGTGGAGAAGTAATCAGCCCCAGCATTTT. This translates into CASSQDPWRSNQPQHF.